This TCR beta chain was found in a study of blood T cell repertoires in COVID-19. Across the study: T cells, B-cell-depleted T cells, or PBMCs supplied cDNA or gDNA.

V was shortened by 2 bases and J by 7 bases, with 7 bases between the two germline ends. Looked up from germline, CDR1 is SGDLS and CDR2 is YYNGEE. CDR3 size: 13 residues. As processed by the authors: Researchers report that nucleated cell counts were estimated from reference gene primer amplification. Profiled with immunoSEQ multiplex PCR; TCRdb holds only in-frame clones, not every one. Clone size and the V and J calls come from that table; the DNA yielded D and trimming. Counted here are roughly 30,000 clones, approximately 86% occurring once; the ten biggest clones make up less than 8%. Seattle patient enrollment occurred during active infection, with longitudinal follow-up thereafter.

This TCR was sampled from a man in his 60s with COVID-19, enrolled during active disease. The rearrangement uses TRBV9 and TRBJ1-6; D is undetermined. The material sequenced was peripheral blood. The CDR3 sequence: CASSVSGNSPLHF. The CDR3 coding sequence is TGTGCCAGCAGCGTGTCGGGGAATTCACCCCTCCACTTT. The entire variable domain, with the rest obtained from reference TRBV9 and TRBJ1-6, is as follows: DSGVTQTPKHLITATGQRVTLRCSPRSGDLSVYWYQQSLDQGLQFLIQYYNGEERAKGNILERFSAQQFPDLHSELNLSSLELGDSALYFCASSVSGNSPLHFGNGTRLTVT.